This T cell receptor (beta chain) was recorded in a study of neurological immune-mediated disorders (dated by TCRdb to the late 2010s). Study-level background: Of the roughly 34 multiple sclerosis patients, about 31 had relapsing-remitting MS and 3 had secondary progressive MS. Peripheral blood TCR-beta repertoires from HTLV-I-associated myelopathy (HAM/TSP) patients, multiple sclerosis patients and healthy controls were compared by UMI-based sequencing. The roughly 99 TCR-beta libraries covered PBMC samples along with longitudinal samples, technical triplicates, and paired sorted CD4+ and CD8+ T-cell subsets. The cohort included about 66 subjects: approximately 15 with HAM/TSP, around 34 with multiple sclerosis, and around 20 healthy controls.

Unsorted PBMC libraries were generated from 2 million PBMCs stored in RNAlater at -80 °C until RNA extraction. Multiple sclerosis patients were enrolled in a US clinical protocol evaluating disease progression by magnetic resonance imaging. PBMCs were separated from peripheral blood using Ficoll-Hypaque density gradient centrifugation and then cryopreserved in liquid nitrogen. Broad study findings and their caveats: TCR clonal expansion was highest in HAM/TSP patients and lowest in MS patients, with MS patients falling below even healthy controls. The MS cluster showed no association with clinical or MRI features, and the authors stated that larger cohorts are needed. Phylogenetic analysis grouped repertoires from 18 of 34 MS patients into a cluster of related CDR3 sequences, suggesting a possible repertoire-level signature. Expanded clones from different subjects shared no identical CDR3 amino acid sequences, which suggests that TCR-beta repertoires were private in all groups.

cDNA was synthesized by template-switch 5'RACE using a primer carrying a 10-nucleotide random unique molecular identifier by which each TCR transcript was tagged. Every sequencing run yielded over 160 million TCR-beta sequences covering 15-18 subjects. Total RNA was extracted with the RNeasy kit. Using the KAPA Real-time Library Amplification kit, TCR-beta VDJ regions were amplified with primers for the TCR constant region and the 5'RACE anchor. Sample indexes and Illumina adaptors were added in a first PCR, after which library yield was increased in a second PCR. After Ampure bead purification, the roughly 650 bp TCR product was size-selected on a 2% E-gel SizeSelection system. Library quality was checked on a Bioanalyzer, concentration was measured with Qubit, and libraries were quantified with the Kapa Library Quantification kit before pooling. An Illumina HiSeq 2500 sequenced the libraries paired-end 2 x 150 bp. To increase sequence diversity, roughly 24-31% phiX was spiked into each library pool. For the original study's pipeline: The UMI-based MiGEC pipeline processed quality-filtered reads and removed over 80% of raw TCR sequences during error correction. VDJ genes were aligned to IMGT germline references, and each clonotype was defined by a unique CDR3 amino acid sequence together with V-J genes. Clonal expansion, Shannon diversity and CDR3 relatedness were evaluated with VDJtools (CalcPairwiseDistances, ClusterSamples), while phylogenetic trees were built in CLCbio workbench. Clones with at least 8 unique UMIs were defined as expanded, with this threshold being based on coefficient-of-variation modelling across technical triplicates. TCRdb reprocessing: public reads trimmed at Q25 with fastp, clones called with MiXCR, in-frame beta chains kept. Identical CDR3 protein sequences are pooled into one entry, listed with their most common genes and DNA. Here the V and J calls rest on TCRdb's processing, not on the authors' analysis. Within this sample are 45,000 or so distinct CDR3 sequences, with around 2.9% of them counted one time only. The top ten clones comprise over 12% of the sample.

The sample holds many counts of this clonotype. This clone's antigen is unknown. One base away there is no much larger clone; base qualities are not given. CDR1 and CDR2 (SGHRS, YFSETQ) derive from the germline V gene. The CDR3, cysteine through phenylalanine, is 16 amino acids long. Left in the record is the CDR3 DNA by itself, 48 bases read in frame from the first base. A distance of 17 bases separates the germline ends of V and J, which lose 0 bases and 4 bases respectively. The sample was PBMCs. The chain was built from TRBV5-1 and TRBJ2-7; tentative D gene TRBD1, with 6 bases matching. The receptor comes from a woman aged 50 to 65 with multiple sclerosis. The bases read TGCGCCAGCAGCTTGGTCTCAGGTGGACAGCTATACGAGCAGTACTTC. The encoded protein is CASSLVSGGQLYEQYF.